One and the same sample provided the 20 T cell receptor beta chains below, sequenced in a study of early T cells in non-severe SARS-CoV-2 infection. In TCRdb, the 5' RACE reads were re-called with MiXCR into one record per CDR3 protein. The top ten hold less than 0.6% of the sample, which has roughly 93,000 distinct CDR3 sequences, over 12% seen once. Sequencing was performed on whole blood. Source of these receptors: an adult who was a healthcare worker with PCR-confirmed SARS-CoV-2 infection or an uninfected control (not recorded which).

The rearrangement links TRBV7-6 to TRBJ1-2; possible D gene TRBD1, 6 bases. V was trimmed by 5 bases and J by 3 bases, leaving 16 bases between them. There are 15 residues in the CDR3. Germline V gene sequence: CDR1 SGHVS, CDR2 FNYEAQ. The CDR3 region is CASSPQGRGHYGYTF. The CDR3 DNA is TGTGCCAGCAGCCCACAGGGAAGGGGCCACTATGGCTACACCTTC.

Comments on this clonotype: Likely a read error: the CDR3 ends without its conserved phenylalanine or tryptophan. The rearrangement joins TRBV2 to TRBJ2-3, with 10 positions matching TRBD2. Germline V CDR1 and CDR2: SNHLY, FYNNEI. This CDR3 has 18 residues. The J segment lost 0 bases and the V segment lost 7 bases, leaving 13 bases of the junction unmatched. The CDR3 coding sequence is TGTGCCAGCATCCCGGGACTAGCGCCCCTAACTAGCACAGATACGCAGTATTTG. It specifies CASIPGLAPLTSTDTQYL.

This clonotype appeared a few times. This sequence joins TRBV29-1 and TRBJ2-1, with TRBD1 identical over 9 bases. This CDR3 has 15 residues. Germline values: CDR1 SQVTM, CDR2 ANQGSEA. V was pared by 6 bases and J by 0 bases, with 6 bases of the junction left unmatched. This chain's CDR3 is CSVGTGWSSYNEQFF. The CDR3 DNA reads TGCAGCGTGGGGACAGGGTGGTCCTCCTACAATGAGCAGTTCTTC.

The chain joins TRBV12-3 or TRBV12-4 to TRBJ1-2; 8 bases agree with TRBD1. Trimming cost V 5 bases and J 13 bases; bases outside gene matches: 15. The CDR3 is 14 amino acids. The CDR3 region has the DNA TGTGCCAGCAGTCCCGCGGACAGGGCTTACCATGGCACCTTC. This translates into CASSPADRAYHGTF.

This clonotype occurred a few times. The chain carries TRBV7-9 and TRBJ1-1; D may be TRBD1 (5 bases). Germline V gives CDR1 SEHNR, CDR2 FQNEAQ (reference sequence). The CDR3 contains 17 residues. The V gene lost 3 bases and the J gene lost 0 bases, with 17 bases spanning the gap. The CDR3 nucleotides are TGTGCCAGCAGCTTTACGGGGGGAGACAGCCTGAACACTGAAGCTTTCTTT. It specifies CASSFTGGDSLNTEAFF.

This clonotype was observed at least ten times. J is TRBJ1-2 and V is TRBV27; D ambiguous. Germline V lookup: CDR1 MNHEY, CDR2 SMNVEV (reference sequence). The CDR3 totals 12 residues. The ends were cut back, 8 bases at V and 7 bases at J, with 14 bases in the middle. In DNA, the CDR3 is TGTGCCAGCCTCCTAATCTCCGCTGGCTACACCTTC. Its translation is CASLLISAGYTF.

V usage is TRBV30 and J usage is TRBJ2-1; TRBD2 might be the D (5 bases). V lost 8 bases and J 5 bases, leaving 16 bases between the germline ends. The germline CDR1 and CDR2 sequences are GTSNPN and SVGIG (reference sequence). This CDR3 is built from 13 residues. In nucleotides, the CDR3 is TGTGCCCTCACTAGTATCGCCGACAATGAGCAGTTCTTC. Amino acid sequence: CALTSIADNEQFF.

This clonotype was counted only a few times. The rearrangement links TRBV29-1 to TRBJ2-7; 10 nucleotides line up with TRBD1. Germline lookup yields CDR1 SQVTM and CDR2 ANQGSEA. The CDR3 length is 13 residues. V shed 7 bases, J shed 6 bases, and the junction held 9 bases outside the gene matches. CDR3 sequence reads: CSAAWDRGGEQYV. The CDR3 nucleotides are TGCAGCGCTGCTTGGGACAGGGGAGGCGAGCAGTACGTC.

This clonotype occurred a few times. The CDR3 end shows no conserved phenylalanine or tryptophan, and so a read error is likely. No DNA is shown, since the ends of the CDR3 on it are uncertain; the CDR3 is the one TCRdb lists. The rearrangement links TRBV5-4 to TRBJ2-7. The CDR3 totals 15 residues, both ends included. Per germline, CDR1 SGHNT and CDR2 YYREEE (reference sequence). This chain's CDR3 is CASSDIYHLYKSARI.

This clonotype appeared a few times. This chain links TRBV29-1 with TRBJ2-7; 10 bases agree with TRBD1. V shed 6 bases, J shed 0 bases, and the junction held 8 bases outside the gene matches. Germline V lookup: CDR1 SQVTM, CDR2 ANQGSEA. The CDR3 length is 15 residues. In DNA form, the CDR3 reads TGCAGCGTCTCCGGACAGGGGGGGAACTCCTACGAGCAGTACGTC. This gives the protein CSVSGQGGNSYEQYV.

This clonotype occurred a few times. V gene TRBV12-3 or TRBV12-4 combines with J gene TRBJ1-4, with D maybe TRBD1 (6 bases). There are 16 residues in the CDR3. V was clipped by 3 bases and J by 6 bases, with 17 bases between them. The CDR3 DNA follows: TGTGCCAGCAGTTTCACAGGGTTGCCGCCTCATGAAAAACTGTTTTTT. The encoded protein is CASSFTGLPPHEKLFF.

V gene TRBV12-3 or TRBV12-4 combines with J gene TRBJ1-2, with D possibly TRBD1 on 5 matching bases. This CDR3 comprises 13 residues. Trimming removed 3 bases from V and 7 bases from J, with 12 bases in between. CDR3 DNA: TGTGCCAGCAGTTTTGAGTCAGGGAGTGGCTACACCTTC. This codes for CASSFESGSGYTF.

This clonotype was recorded a few times. The chain uses TRBV5-6 and TRBJ1-2; D unclear. In germline, CDR1 is SGHDT, CDR2 YYEEEE. This CDR3 is built from 14 residues. V lost 0 bases, J lost 0 bases, and 6 bases lay in between. CDR3 residues: CASSLDPTNYGYTF. CDR3 sequence (DNA): TGTGCCAGCAGCTTGGATCCAACTAACTATGGCTACACCTTC.

In its sample, this clonotype was seen many times. V is TRBV24-1 and J is TRBJ2-1; 13 bases map to TRBD2. The germline gives CDR1 KGHDR, CDR2 SFDVKD. Trimming cost V 6 bases and J 1 base; bases outside gene matches: 2. The CDR3 is 16 residues long. The CDR3 here is CATSPTSGGSYNEQFF. CDR3 DNA sequence: TGTGCCACCAGTCCGACTAGCGGGGGGTCCTACAATGAGCAGTTCTTC.

V gene TRBV6-5 combines with J gene TRBJ1-6, with a weak D call TRBD1 (5 bases). The germline V gene encodes CDR1 MNHEY and CDR2 SVGAGI. V lost 5 bases and J 9 bases, leaving 17 bases between the germline ends. The CDR3 is 15 residues long. In DNA form, the CDR3 reads TGTGCCAGCAGTCCCTATGGGGGGGATAGTTCACCCCTCCACTTT. Translation gives CASSPYGGDSSPLHF.

J is TRBJ2-5 and V is TRBV11-1; D unclear. Per the germline V gene, CDR1 is SGHAT and CDR2 is FQDESV (reference sequence). V lost 1 base, J lost 4 bases, and 10 bases lay in between. The CDR3 runs to 14 residues. For the CDR3, the DNA is TGTGCCAGCAGCTTAGACCGCAGTGGAGAGACCCAGTACTTC. As protein: CASSLDRSGETQYF.

The rearrangement links TRBV7-3 to TRBJ2-3; D is undetermined. Trimming removed 1 base at V and 3 bases at J, with 11 bases between. The CDR3 runs 15 residues. Germline CDR1 and CDR2: SGHTA and FQGTGA. CDR3 sequence reads: CASSLMGPGTDTQYF. In nucleotides, the CDR3 is TGTGCCAGCAGCTTAATGGGCCCCGGGACAGATACGCAGTATTTT. The full variable domain, its missing parts supplied by reference TRBV7-3 and TRBJ2-3, is GAGVSQTPSNKVTEKGKYVELRCDPISGHTALYWYRQSLGQGPEFLIYFQGTGAADDSGLPNDRFFAVRPEGSVSTLKIQRTERGDSAVYLCASSLMGPGTDTQYFGPGTRLTVL.

The chain couples TRBV27 to TRBJ2-1; TRBD1 matches at 10 bases. The CDR3 has 16 residues. Germline V gene sequence: CDR1 MNHEY, CDR2 SMNVEV (reference sequence). V lost 2 bases and J lost 4; bases outside the gene matches: 5. The CDR3 bases are TGTGCCAGCAGTTTAGCTGACAGGGGGCCTTACAATGAGCAGTTCTTC. Translated, it gives CASSLADRGPYNEQFF.

This chain links TRBV21-1 with TRBJ1-2; the table assigns TRBD1, which was not confirmed against the DNA. TRBV21-1 is a documented pseudogene. The CDR3 contains 17 residues. In nucleotides, the CDR3 is TGTGCCAGCAGCAACCGAAGACTGGGGGAGAGGGGCTATGGCTACACCTTC. The encoded protein is CASSNRRLGERGYGYTF.

This chain joins TRBV10-3 and TRBJ2-5, with D uncertain. Germline-derived CDR1 and CDR2 are ENHRY and SYGVKD. Trimming cost V 6 bases and J 3 bases, with 11 bases left between them. The CDR3 is 13 amino acids. CDR3 region: CAISGRKEETQYF. The CDR3 bases are TGTGCCATCAGCGGACGGAAAGAAGAGACCCAGTACTTC.